Given below is one TCR beta chain in context. Data came from immunoSEQ multiplex PCR; TCRdb stores just in-frame clones and leaves some out. The sample records about 40,000 clones, approximately 88% being singletons. The data belong to a study of blood T cell repertoires in COVID-19. Germline values: CDR1 MDHEN, CDR2 SYDVKM. Trimming removed 11 bases at V and 4 bases at J, with 14 bases between. The CDR3 sequence is 12 residues long. Material for sequencing was peripheral blood. The clonotype comes from a woman between 70 and 85 years old with acute or convalescent COVID-19. This rearrangement joins TRBV28 to TRBJ1-2; D is unclear. This chain's CDR3 is CAAQAATYGYTF. The CDR3 region has the DNA TGTGCCGCTCAGGCCGCTACCTATGGCTACACCTTC.